The 2 T cell receptor beta chains listed next were all sequenced from one sample in a study of CD8+ T cells in alopecia areata. cDNA serving as the sequencing template came from extracted, reverse transcribed RNA. Repertoires were generated with immunoSEQ multiplex PCR, while TCRdb's copy carries only in-frame clones and drops some. The repertoire holds about 140,000 clones, roughly 61% seen once, with 6.4% in the top ten. The material was CD4+ T cells sorted from blood, obtained at week 0. These receptors originate from a human donor with alopecia areata.

This chain uses TRBV9 with TRBJ2-7, with a possible D match to TRBD2 (6 bases). Germline loops: CDR1 SGDLS, CDR2 YYNGEE. Trimming pared 0 bases from V and 0 bases from J, leaving 10 bases between. This CDR3 region has 15 residues. The CDR3 is CASSVGGGDSYEQYF. The DNA of the CDR3 is TGTGCCAGCAGCGTAGGAGGAGGGGACTCCTACGAGCAGTACTTC.

V and J are TRBV25-1 and TRBJ2-1; 13 bases are a match to TRBD2. The germline V gene has CDR1 MGHDK and CDR2 SYGVNS. CDR3 length equals 15 residues. Germline trimming cut 8 bases from V and 7 bases from J; bases unmatched to any gene: 8. CDR3 sequence: CASRRTSGGFNEQFF. CDR3 in DNA: TGTGCCAGCCGCCGGACTAGCGGGGGTTTTAATGAGCAGTTCTTC.